This TCR beta chain was documented in a study of vaccination and CD4 T cells after COVID-19. Study overall: Two of the convalescents were Hispanic, and the group consisted of six males and four females.

TCRdb fed the PCR reads into MiXCR, producing one record per CDR3 protein. The data show 25,000 to 35,000 distinct CDR3 sequences, 45% to 50% seen once. Time point reported: late sampling 161 to 241 days after vaccination in three convalescent patients. Positive PCR tests came between March and December 2020, ahead of the US Alpha, Beta and Delta variants. The receptor comes from a human donor who had recovered from COVID-19. The sample consisted of CD4+ T cells from blood, taken about 7 months after SARS-CoV-2 vaccination.

This chain's CDR3 is CASSLGLPIRYDTQYF. Here the CDR3 DNA reads TGTGCCAGCAGTTTAGGACTCCCAATTCGGTACGATACGCAGTATTTT. The chain carries TRBV27 and TRBJ2-3; tentatively, D is TRBD2 (5 bases). CDR3 size: 16 residues. Trimming left V 2 bases short and J 6 bases short, with 18 bases between. Germline V gene sequence: CDR1 MNHEY, CDR2 SMNVEV (reference sequence).